This is a list of T cell receptor beta chains from one sample in a study of T cells in localized non-small cell lung cancer. Produced via immunoSEQ multiplex PCR; TCRdb's table is partial and in-frame only. The sample lists 7,000 to 9,000 clones; under 95% were seen once. Sequenced material: peripheral blood, taken before any cancer treatment. All receptors derive from a woman aged 40 to 75 with stage I lung adenocarcinoma. The CDR3 runs from the conserved cysteine through the conserved F or W. A D gene is named only where the DNA matches it firmly. A clone size is listed for some rows: how often the clone was seen (once, few, many), or a class if it is expanded.

DNA: TGTGCCAGCAGTACAGGACTAGCCAACTCCTACGAGCAGTACTTC; CDR3: CASSTGLANSYEQYF; D: TRBD2; V: TRBV28; J: TRBJ2-7; size: -
DNA: TGTGCCAGTAGACAGGGGGCAAGCAATCAGCCCCAGCATTTT; CDR3: CASRQGASNQPQHF; D: TRBD1; V: TRBV19; J: TRBJ1-5; size: -
DNA: TGTGCCAGCAGTTGGATAGAGGGTGAGACCCAGTACTTC; CDR3: CASSWIEGETQYF; D: -; V: TRBV7-9; J: TRBJ2-5; size: -
DNA: TGTGCCAGCAGCCAATCGGGAGGGACGAGCATTCAGTACTTC; CDR3: CASSQSGGTSIQYF; D: TRBD2; V: TRBV16; J: TRBJ2-4; size: -
DNA: TGTGCCAGCAGCTTAGAGGAGGGAGGTCGGGAAAAACTGTTTTTT; CDR3: CASSLEEGGREKLFF; D: -; V: TRBV7-9; J: TRBJ1-4; size: -
DNA: TGTGCCAGCAGTGAACCCTTGGCGTTGCAGTACTTC; CDR3: CASSEPLALQYF; D: -; V: TRBV6-1; J: TRBJ2-7; size: -
DNA: TGTGCCAGTAGTGTCCCTTCGGGGGGATATGGCTACACCTTC; CDR3: CASSVPSGGYGYTF; D: -; V: TRBV19; J: TRBJ1-2; size: -
DNA: TGTGCCAGTAGTACTCTACCCTTACCGGGACTTTACAATGAGCAGTTCTTC; CDR3: CASSTLPLPGLYNEQFF; D: -; V: TRBV19; J: TRBJ2-1; size: -
DNA: TGCGCCAGCAGCAATACACAGGGTGCAGATACGCAGTATTTT; CDR3: CASSNTQGADTQYF; D: -; V: TRBV5-1; J: TRBJ2-3; size: -
DNA: TGTGCCAGCAGTCACAATGGGGGGATCTACGAGCAGTACTTC; CDR3: CASSHNGGIYEQYF; D: -; V: TRBV2; J: TRBJ2-7; size: -
DNA: TGTGCCACCAGCTCCCGAAGGACTCAAGAGACCCAGTACTTC; CDR3: CATSSRRTQETQYF; D: -; V: TRBV15; J: TRBJ2-5; size: -
DNA: TGTGCCAGCAGTAACAGACAGGGGGCGAAGGAAAAACTGTTTTTT; CDR3: CASSNRQGAKEKLFF; D: TRBD1; V: TRBV6-1; J: TRBJ1-4; size: -
DNA: TGCGCCAGCAGCCCGCGTCCTCCGAACACTGAAGCTTTCTTT; CDR3: CASSPRPPNTEAFF; D: -; V: TRBV5-1; J: TRBJ1-1; size: -
DNA: TGTGCCAGCAGCTTAGAAGGTGGAACGGGGGGAGATACGCAGTATTTT; CDR3: CASSLEGGTGGDTQYF; D: TRBD2; V: TRBV7-6; J: TRBJ2-3; size: -
DNA: TGTGCCAGCAGCCCGGGCGTCCAAGAGACCCAGTACTTC; CDR3: CASSPGVQETQYF; D: -; V: TRBV11-2; J: TRBJ2-5; size: once
DNA: TGTGCCAGCAGCTTGGCCAACGTCGATGAGCAGTTCTTC; CDR3: CASSLANVDEQFF; D: -; V: TRBV5-8; J: TRBJ2-1; size: -
DNA: TGTGCCACCAGCGGAGGCCCCGGGACAAACACAGATACGCAGTATTTT; CDR3: CATSGGPGTNTDTQYF; D: -; V: TRBV15; J: TRBJ2-3; size: -
DNA: -; CDR3: CASSPWGQGAGEFF; D: -; V: TRBV7-2; J: TRBJ2-1; size: -
DNA: TGTGCCAGCAGCTTAAACTATGGCTACACCTTC; CDR3: CASSLNYGYTF; D: -; V: TRBV5-6; J: TRBJ1-2; size: -
DNA: TGTGCCAGCAGTGAAATTTCGGGACAGGGGACGAGGAGCATTCAGTACTTC; CDR3: CASSEISGQGTRSIQYF; D: TRBD1; V: TRBV6-1; J: TRBJ2-4; size: -
DNA: TGTGCCAGCAGCCTTCCGGGACAGGGGGCCTATGGCTACACCTTC; CDR3: CASSLPGQGAYGYTF; D: TRBD1; V: TRBV11-2; J: TRBJ1-2; size: -
DNA: TGTGCCAGCAGCCCTAGCTCGGGACAGGTACCCCTCCACTTT; CDR3: CASSPSSGQVPLHF; D: TRBD1; V: TRBV9; J: TRBJ1-6; size: -
DNA: TGTGCCAGCAGCTTAGGCCTGGGCTACAACTATGGCTACACCTTC; CDR3: CASSLGLGYNYGYTF; D: -; V: TRBV13; J: TRBJ1-2; size: few
DNA: TGTGCCAGCAGCCCCCCAGGGATAGGTCGAGAAAAACTGTTTTTT; CDR3: CASSPPGIGREKLFF; D: -; V: TRBV7-9; J: TRBJ1-4; size: once
DNA: TGCGCCAGCAGCCGGGGGGCAACTAATGAAAAACTGTTTTTT; CDR3: CASSRGATNEKLFF; D: -; V: TRBV5-1; J: TRBJ1-4; size: -
DNA: TGTGCCAGCTCACCAGCGGGCCTAAGCTCCTACAATGAGCAGTTCTTC; CDR3: CASSPAGLSSYNEQFF; D: -; V: TRBV6-6; J: TRBJ2-1; size: -
DNA: TGTGCCAGCAGCTTAGATTCCAGGGTCTTCTACGAGCAGTACTTC; CDR3: CASSLDSRVFYEQYF; D: -; V: TRBV7-2; J: TRBJ2-7; size: -
DNA: TGCGCCAGCAGCACCGGACAGTTCTTTGGCACTGAAGCTTTCTTT; CDR3: CASSTGQFFGTEAFF; D: -; V: TRBV5-1; J: TRBJ1-1; size: -
DNA: TGTGCCAGCAGTTTCCGGGGCCACTATAGCAATCAGCCCCAGCATTTT; CDR3: CASSFRGHYSNQPQHF; D: -; V: TRBV6-6; J: TRBJ1-5; size: -
DNA: TGTGCCAGTAGTATCATGGGACAGGGTGTTGATCCTAACTATGGCTACACCTTC; CDR3: CASSIMGQGVDPNYGYTF; D: TRBD1; V: TRBV19; J: TRBJ1-2; size: -
DNA: TGCGCCAGCAGAGATCAGGGAGATACTGAAGCTTTCTTT; CDR3: CASRDQGDTEAFF; D: -; V: TRBV5-1; J: TRBJ1-1; size: -
DNA: TGTGCCAGCAGCTTAAGGGATTTGGGACAGGGGAACGAGCAGTACTTC; CDR3: CASSLRDLGQGNEQYF; D: TRBD1; V: TRBV7-6; J: TRBJ2-7; size: -
DNA: TGTGCCAGCAGCGTCCGACTAGCGGGAGGTATCACAGATACGCAGTATTTT; CDR3: CASSVRLAGGITDTQYF; D: TRBD2; V: TRBV9; J: TRBJ2-3; size: -
DNA: TGCGCCAGCAGCCAAGATCGGCAGGGTAACGATGAGCAGTTCTTC; CDR3: CASSQDRQGNDEQFF; D: -; V: TRBV4-1; J: TRBJ2-1; size: hyperexpanded
DNA: TGCGCCAGCAGCTTGGTTCTAGGGGCGAACACTGAAGCTTTCTTT; CDR3: CASSLVLGANTEAFF; D: -; V: TRBV5-1; J: TRBJ1-1; size: -
DNA: TGCGCCAGCAGCTTCACAGGGGGGGAGAACACTGAAGCTTTCTTT; CDR3: CASSFTGGENTEAFF; D: TRBD1; V: TRBV5-1; J: TRBJ1-1; size: -
DNA: TGCGCCAGCAGCATAATCGCGGGGGCTGGAAACATTCAGTACTTC; CDR3: CASSIIAGAGNIQYF; D: -; V: TRBV5-1; J: TRBJ2-4; size: -
DNA: TGTGCCAGCAGTGAAATGGCGGGCAGGAACGGTCAGCCCCAGCATTTT; CDR3: CASSEMAGRNGQPQHF; D: -; V: TRBV2; J: TRBJ1-5; size: -
DNA: TGTGCCAGCAGCTTGGCCGGGGACAGACTAACGAACTATGGCTACACCTTC; CDR3: CASSLAGDRLTNYGYTF; D: TRBD1; V: TRBV5-5; J: TRBJ1-2; size: -